What follows are 12 T cell receptor beta chains derived from one specimen sequenced in a study of technical replicates of blood from a few donors. Profiling relied on immunoSEQ multiplex PCR, and the TCRdb table lists in-frame clones only, not all of them. The sample has about 82,000 clones, approximately 94% seen once. Source material: T cells isolated from PBMCs. The receptors come from a human donor in good health.

CDR3 sequence: CASSLFRGGNQPQHF. The CDR3 DNA reads as TGTGCCAGCAGCCTCTTCAGGGGTGGCAATCAGCCCCAGCATTTT. V and J are TRBV4-2 and TRBJ1-5, with a weak D call TRBD1 (6 bases). The CDR3 sequence is 15 residues long. Germline lookup yields CDR1 LGHNA and CDR2 YNFKEQ. V dropped 4 bases and J dropped 2 bases, with 12 bases sitting between them.

This chain connects TRBV7-6 to TRBJ1-1; D gene ambiguous. Per germline, CDR1 SGHVS and CDR2 FNYEAQ. CDR3 size: 12 residues. Deletions cut 4 bases from V and 1 base from J, with 4 bases between. The CDR3 coding sequence is TGTGCCAGCAGCTCGCGGAACACTGAAGCTTTCTTT. Its protein product is CASSSRNTEAFF.

This chain connects TRBV9 to TRBJ2-1; D gene uncertain. V lost 0 bases, J lost 3 bases, and 13 bases lay in between. The CDR3 spans 16 residues. From germline, CDR1 is SGDLS and CDR2 YYNGEE. In DNA form, the CDR3 reads TGTGCCAGCAGCGTAGGTGGTAGTTCAAGCTACAATGAGCAGTTCTTC. This codes for CASSVGGSSSYNEQFF. The complete variable domain, with remaining parts taken from reference TRBV9 and TRBJ2-1, reads DSGVTQTPKHLITATGQRVTLRCSPRSGDLSVYWYQQSLDQGLQFLIQYYNGEERAKGNILERFSAQQFPDLHSELNLSSLELGDSALYFCASSVGGSSSYNEQFFGPGTRLTVL.

This clone was seen only once. The genes are TRBV7-9 and TRBJ2-7; D call uncertain. Trimming took 3 bases from V and 4 from J, leaving 7 bases between them. The CDR3 has 12 residues. Germline CDR1 is SEHNR and CDR2 is FQNEAQ (reference sequence). This CDR3 is CASSLSQYEQYF. CDR3 coding DNA: TGTGCCAGCAGCTTGTCCCAGTACGAGCAGTACTTC.

The CDR3 sequence: CASSVQSGMGNQPQHF. The CDR3 DNA sequence: TGTGCCAGCAGCGTACAGTCAGGGATGGGCAATCAGCCCCAGCATTTT. V and J are TRBV9 and TRBJ1-5, with TRBD1 as a possible D gene (5 bases). Trimming removed 1 base from V and 2 bases from J, with 13 bases in between. Germline CDR1 is SGDLS and CDR2 is YYNGEE. The CDR3 spans 16 residues.

This clone was seen only a few times. V and J are TRBV10-2 and TRBJ2-1; 13 positions agree with TRBD2. Germline V lookup: CDR1 WSHSY, CDR2 SAAADI. The trim removed 4 bases at V and 10 bases at J, leaving 7 bases unmatched. This CDR3 region has 15 residues. CDR3 residues: CASSAGTSGEVEQFF. The CDR3 coding sequence is TGCGCCAGCAGTGCCGGGACTAGCGGGGAGGTGGAGCAGTTCTTC.

This rearrangement joins TRBV14 to TRBJ2-2; 8 positions agree with TRBD1. The CDR3 loop spans 15 amino acids. Germline trimming cut 3 bases from V and 3 bases from J; bases unmatched to any gene: 3. Germline CDR1 is SGHDN and CDR2 is FVKESK. The CDR3 nucleotides read TGTGCCAGCAGCCAGACAGGGGAGGACACCGGGGAGCTGTTTTTT. Amino acids: CASSQTGEDTGELFF.

This chain uses TRBV7-8 with TRBJ2-7; TRBD2 matches at 13 bases. V lost 5 bases and J lost 5; bases outside the gene matches: 3. This CDR3 contains 14 residues. CDR1 and CDR2 from the germline V gene are SGHVS and FQNEAQ. The DNA for the CDR3 is TGTGCCAGCAGCCGACTAGCGGGAGGCCACGAGCAGTACTTC. This gives the protein CASSRLAGGHEQYF.

This clone was recorded only once. The V call is TRBV6-1, the J call TRBJ1-2; 10 positions match TRBD1. V gave up 1 base and J gave up 8 bases; unmatched junction bases: 10. Germline CDR1 MNHNS, CDR2 SASEGT. There are 16 residues in the CDR3. The CDR3 protein is CASSEGLIGTGAGYTF. CDR3 DNA sequence: TGTGCCAGCAGTGAAGGTTTGATCGGGACAGGGGCCGGCTACACCTTC.

The chain is built from TRBV5-1 and TRBJ1-2, with 7 nucleotides matching TRBD1. Germline V gene data show CDR1 as SGHRS and CDR2 as YFSETQ. Germline trimming cut 0 bases from V and 8 bases from J; bases unmatched to any gene: 7. CDR3 length: 14 amino acids. The CDR3 reads CASSLGGGTEGYTF. The CDR3 nucleotides are TGCGCCAGCAGCTTGGGGGGCGGGACAGAAGGCTACACCTTC.

The gene calls are TRBV5-1 and TRBJ1-1, with 12 bases aligning to TRBD1. Trimming at V came to 1 base and at J to 8 bases, leaving 12 bases not matched to a gene. Germline V gene sequence: CDR1 SGHRS, CDR2 YFSETQ. There are 17 residues in the CDR3. CDR3: CASSLTGTGGAGTEAFF. The CDR3 region has the DNA TGCGCCAGCAGCTTGACGGGGACAGGGGGCGCAGGTACCGAAGCTTTCTTT. The variable domain in full, with the rest retrieved from reference TRBV5-1 and TRBJ1-1, is KAGVTQTPRYLIKTRGQQVTLSCSPISGHRSVSWYQQTPGQGLQFLFEYFSETQRNKGNFPGRFSGRQFSNSRSEMNVSTLELGDSALYLCASSLTGTGGAGTEAFFGQGTRLTVV.

V is TRBV7-9 and J is TRBJ2-7, with no clear D. The ends were cut back, 3 bases at V and 7 bases at J, with 4 bases in the middle. The germline CDR1 and CDR2 sequences are SEHNR and FQNEAQ (reference sequence). This CDR3 has 10 amino acids. The CDR3 nucleotides are TGTGCCAGCAGCTTTATGGAGCAGTACTTC. This gives the protein CASSFMEQYF.